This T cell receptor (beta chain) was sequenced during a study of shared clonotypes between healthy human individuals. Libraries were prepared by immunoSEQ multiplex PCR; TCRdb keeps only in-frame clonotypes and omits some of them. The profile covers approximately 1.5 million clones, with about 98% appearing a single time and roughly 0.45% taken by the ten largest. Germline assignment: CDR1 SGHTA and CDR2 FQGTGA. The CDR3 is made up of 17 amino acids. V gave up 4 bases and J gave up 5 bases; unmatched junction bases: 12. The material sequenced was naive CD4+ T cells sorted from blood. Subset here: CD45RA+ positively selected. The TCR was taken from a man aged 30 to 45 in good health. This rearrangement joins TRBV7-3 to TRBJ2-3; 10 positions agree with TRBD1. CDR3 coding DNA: TGTGCCAGCAGCTACAGACAGGGGGCGGTCGGCAAAGATACGCAGTATTTT. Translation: CASSYRQGAVGKDTQYF.